The present T cell receptor (beta chain) was sequenced within a study of early stage breast cancer tumors. Study background: Around 10-fold was the mean read coverage per sample.

Regarding the study as a whole: Enriched TCRB sequences shared across patients were mostly commonly generated sequences. Tumors had roughly 2.6-fold higher T cell density than normal breast. Bulk DNA sequencing of unsorted cells missed chain pairing and markers.

For this clone: Its antigen is currently unknown.

Clones were sequenced by immunoSEQ multiplex PCR, and TCRdb holds only the in-frame ones, with some missing. The table lists about 31,000 clones, over 70% of them singletons, with 4% to 5% in the top ten. The CDR3 has 15 residues. The germline gives CDR1 MRHNA, CDR2 SNTAGT. V was trimmed by 3 bases and J by 2 bases, leaving 12 bases between them. The chain recombines TRBV6-4 with TRBJ2-3, with a weak D call TRBD2 (6 bases). Sequencing was carried out using blood. The origin of this receptor is a person aged 40-50 years with breast cancer. The CDR3 DNA is TGTGCCAGCAGTGAGGGAGTAGCGGACACAGATACGCAGTATTTT. This encodes CASSEGVADTDTQYF.